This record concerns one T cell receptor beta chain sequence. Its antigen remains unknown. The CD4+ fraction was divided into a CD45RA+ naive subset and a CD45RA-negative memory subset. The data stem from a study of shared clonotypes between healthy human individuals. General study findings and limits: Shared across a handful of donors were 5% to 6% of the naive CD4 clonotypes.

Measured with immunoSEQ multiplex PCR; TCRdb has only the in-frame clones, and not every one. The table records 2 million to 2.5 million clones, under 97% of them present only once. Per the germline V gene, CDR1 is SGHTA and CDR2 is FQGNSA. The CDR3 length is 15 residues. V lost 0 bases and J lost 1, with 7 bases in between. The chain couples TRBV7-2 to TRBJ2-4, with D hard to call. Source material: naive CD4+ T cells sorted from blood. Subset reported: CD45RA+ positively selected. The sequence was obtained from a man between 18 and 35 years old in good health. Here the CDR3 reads CASSLAGFAKNIQYF. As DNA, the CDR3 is TGTGCCAGCAGCTTAGCCGGATTCGCCAAAAACATTCAGTACTTC.